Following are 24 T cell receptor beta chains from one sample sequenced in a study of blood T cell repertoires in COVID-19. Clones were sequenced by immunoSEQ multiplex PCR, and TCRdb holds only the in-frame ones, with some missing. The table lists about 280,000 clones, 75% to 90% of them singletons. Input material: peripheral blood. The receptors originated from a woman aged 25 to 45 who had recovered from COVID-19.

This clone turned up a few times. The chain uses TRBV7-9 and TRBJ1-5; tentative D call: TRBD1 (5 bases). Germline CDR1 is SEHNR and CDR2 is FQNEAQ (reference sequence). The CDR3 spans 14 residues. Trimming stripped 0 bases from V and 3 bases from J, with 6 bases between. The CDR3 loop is CASSLAGVNQPQHF. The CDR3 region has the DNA TGTGCCAGCAGCTTAGCAGGGGTCAATCAGCCCCAGCATTTT.

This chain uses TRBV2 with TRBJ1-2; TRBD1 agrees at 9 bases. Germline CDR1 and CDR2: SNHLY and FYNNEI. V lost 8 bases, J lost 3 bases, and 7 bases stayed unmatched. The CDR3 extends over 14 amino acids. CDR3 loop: CASLQGADYYGYTF. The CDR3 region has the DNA TGTGCCAGCCTACAGGGGGCTGATTACTATGGCTACACCTTC. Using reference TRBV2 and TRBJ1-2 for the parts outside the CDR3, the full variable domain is EPEVTQTPSHQVTQMGQEVILRCVPISNHLYFYWYRQILGQKVEFLVSFYNNEISEKSEIFDDQFSVERPDGSNFTLKIRSTKLEDSAMYFCASLQGADYYGYTFGSGTRLTVV.

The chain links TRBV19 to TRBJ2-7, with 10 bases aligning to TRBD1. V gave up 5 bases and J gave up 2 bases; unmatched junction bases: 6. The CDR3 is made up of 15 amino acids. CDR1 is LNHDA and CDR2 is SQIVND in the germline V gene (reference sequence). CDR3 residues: CASSSPGQGTYEQYF. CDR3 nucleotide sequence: TGTGCCAGTAGTTCGCCGGGACAGGGGACCTACGAGCAGTACTTC.

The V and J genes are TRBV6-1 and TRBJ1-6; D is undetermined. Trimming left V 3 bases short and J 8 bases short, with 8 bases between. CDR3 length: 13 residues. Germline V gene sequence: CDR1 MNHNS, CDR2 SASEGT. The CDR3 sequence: CASSDLLDSPLHF. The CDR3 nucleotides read TGTGCCAGCAGTGATTTACTGGATTCACCCCTCCACTTT.

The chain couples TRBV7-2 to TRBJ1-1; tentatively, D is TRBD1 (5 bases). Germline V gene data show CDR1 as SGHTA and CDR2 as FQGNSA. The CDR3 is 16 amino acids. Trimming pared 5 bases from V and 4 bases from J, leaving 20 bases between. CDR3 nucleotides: TGTGCCAGCAGCCAAAGGAGAGGACAAAAGCGCACTGAAGCTTTCTTT. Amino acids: CASSQRRGQKRTEAFF.

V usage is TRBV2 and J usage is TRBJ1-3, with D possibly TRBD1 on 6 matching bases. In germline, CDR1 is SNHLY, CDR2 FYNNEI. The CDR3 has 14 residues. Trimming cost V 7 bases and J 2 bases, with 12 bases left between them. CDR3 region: CASTLGGAGNTIYF. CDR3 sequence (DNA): TGTGCCAGCACCTTAGGGGGTGCTGGAAACACCATATATTTT.

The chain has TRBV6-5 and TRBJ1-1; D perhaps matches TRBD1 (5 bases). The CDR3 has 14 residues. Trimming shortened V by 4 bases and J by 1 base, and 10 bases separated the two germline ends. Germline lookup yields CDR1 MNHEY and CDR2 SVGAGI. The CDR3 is CASSSNTGNTEAFF. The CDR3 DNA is TGTGCCAGCAGTTCGAACACAGGGAACACTGAAGCTTTCTTT.

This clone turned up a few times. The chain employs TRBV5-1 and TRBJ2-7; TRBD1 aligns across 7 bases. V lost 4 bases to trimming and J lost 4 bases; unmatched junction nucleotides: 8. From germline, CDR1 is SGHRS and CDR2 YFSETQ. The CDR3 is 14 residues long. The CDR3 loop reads CASSILPGQYEQYF. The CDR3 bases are TGCGCCAGCAGCATACTGCCGGGACAGTACGAGCAGTACTTC.

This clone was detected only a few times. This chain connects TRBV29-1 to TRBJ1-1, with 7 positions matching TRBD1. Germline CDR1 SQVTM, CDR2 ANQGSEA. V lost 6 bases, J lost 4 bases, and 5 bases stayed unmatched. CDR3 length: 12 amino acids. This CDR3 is CSVRGTATEAFF. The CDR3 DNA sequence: TGCAGCGTACGCGGGACAGCCACTGAAGCTTTCTTT.

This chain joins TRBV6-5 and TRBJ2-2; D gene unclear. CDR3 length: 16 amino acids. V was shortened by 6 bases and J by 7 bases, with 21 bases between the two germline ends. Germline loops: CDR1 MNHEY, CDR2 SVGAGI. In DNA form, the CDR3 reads TGTGCCAGCAGCTACCTAGGTCTGAGTGAGGTCGGGGAGCTGTTTTTT. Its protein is CASSYLGLSEVGELFF.

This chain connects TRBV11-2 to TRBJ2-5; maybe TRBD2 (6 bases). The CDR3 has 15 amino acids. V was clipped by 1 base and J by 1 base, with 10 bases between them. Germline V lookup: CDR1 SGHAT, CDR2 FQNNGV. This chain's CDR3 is CASSLGGLIQETQYF. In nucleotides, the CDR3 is TGTGCCAGCAGCTTAGGGGGACTTATCCAAGAGACCCAGTACTTC.

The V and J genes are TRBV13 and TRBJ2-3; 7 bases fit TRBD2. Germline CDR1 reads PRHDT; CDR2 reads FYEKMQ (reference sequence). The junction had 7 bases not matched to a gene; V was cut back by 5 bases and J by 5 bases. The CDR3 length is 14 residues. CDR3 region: CASSISGIIDTQYF. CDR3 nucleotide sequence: TGTGCCAGCAGCATAAGCGGGATAATAGATACGCAGTATTTT. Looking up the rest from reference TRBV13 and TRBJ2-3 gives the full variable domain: AAGVIQSPRHLIKEKRETATLKCYPIPRHDTVYWYQQGPGQDPQFLISFYEKMQSDKGSIPDRFSAQQFSDYHSELNMSSLELGDSALYFCASSISGIIDTQYFGPGTRLTVL.

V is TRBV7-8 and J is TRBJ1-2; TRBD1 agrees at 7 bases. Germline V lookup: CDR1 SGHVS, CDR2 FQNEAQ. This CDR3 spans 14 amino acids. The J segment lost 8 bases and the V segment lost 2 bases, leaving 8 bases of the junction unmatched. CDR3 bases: TGTGCCAGCAGCTTATCCGGGCAGGGGGACGGCTACACCTTC. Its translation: CASSLSGQGDGYTF.

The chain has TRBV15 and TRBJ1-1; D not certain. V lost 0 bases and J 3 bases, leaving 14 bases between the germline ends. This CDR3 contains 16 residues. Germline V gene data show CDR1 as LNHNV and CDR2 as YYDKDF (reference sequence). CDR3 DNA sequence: TGTGCCACCAGCAGAGATTACCCCCGGGTGGACACTGAAGCTTTCTTT. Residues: CATSRDYPRVDTEAFF. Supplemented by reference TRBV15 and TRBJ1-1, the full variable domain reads DAMVIQNPRYQVTQFGKPVTLSCSQTLNHNVMYWYQQKSSQAPKLLFHYYDKDFNNEADTPDNFQSRRPNTSFCFLDIRSPGLGDTAMYLCATSRDYPRVDTEAFFGQGTRLTVV.

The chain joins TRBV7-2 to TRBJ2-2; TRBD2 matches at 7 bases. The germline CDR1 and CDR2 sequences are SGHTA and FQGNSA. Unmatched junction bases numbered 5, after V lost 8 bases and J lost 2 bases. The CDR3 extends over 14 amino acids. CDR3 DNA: TGTGCCAGCGGTGCGGGGGTAAACACCGGGGAGCTGTTTTTT. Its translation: CASGAGVNTGELFF.

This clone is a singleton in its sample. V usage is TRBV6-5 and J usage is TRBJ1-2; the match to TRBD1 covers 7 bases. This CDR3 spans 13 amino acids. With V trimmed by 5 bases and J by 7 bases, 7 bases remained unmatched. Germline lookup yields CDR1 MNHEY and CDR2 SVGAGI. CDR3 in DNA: TGTGCCAGCAGTAAACAGGGGTGGAGTGGCTACACCTTC. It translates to CASSKQGWSGYTF.

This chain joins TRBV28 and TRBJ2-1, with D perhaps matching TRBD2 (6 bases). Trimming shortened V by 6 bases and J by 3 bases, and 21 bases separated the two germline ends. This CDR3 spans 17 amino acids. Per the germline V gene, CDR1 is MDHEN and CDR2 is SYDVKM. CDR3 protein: CASSTLRRGANYNEQFF. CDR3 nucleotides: TGTGCCAGCAGCACCCTTCGGCGGGGAGCAAACTACAATGAGCAGTTCTTC.

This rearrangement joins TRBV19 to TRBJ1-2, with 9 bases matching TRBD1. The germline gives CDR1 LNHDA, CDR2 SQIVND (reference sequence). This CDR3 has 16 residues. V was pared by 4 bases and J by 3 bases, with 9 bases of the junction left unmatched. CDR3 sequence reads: CASSTRTRTGDYGYTF. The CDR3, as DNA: TGTGCCAGTAGTACCCGAACCCGGACAGGGGACTATGGCTACACCTTC.

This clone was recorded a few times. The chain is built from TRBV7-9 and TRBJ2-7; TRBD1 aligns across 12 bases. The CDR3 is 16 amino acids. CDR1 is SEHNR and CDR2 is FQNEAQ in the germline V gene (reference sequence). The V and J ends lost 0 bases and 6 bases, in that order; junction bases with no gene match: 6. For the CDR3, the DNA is TGTGCCAGCAGCTTAGCGATGGGACAGGGGGCAGGCGAGCAGTACTTC. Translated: CASSLAMGQGAGEQYF.

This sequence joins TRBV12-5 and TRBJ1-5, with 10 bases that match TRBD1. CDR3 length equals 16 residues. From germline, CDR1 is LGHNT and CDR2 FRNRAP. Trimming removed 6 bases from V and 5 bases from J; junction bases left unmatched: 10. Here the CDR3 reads CASGTRTGGTDQPQHF. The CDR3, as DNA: TGTGCTAGTGGGACCCGGACAGGGGGGACCGATCAGCCCCAGCATTTT.

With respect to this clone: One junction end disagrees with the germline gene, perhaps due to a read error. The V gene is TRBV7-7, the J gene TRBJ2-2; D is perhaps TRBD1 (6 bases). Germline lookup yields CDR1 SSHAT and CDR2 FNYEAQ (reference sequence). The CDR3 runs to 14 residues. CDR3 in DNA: TGTGCTAGCAGCCGGACAGCGAACACCGGGGAGCTGTTTTTT. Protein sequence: CASSRTANTGELFF.

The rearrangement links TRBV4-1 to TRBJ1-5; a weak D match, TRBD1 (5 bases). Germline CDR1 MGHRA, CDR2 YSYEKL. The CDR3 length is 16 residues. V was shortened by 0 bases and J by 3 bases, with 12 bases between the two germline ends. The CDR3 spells CASSQDLSRVNQPQHF. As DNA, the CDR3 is TGCGCCAGCAGCCAAGATCTCAGCAGGGTCAATCAGCCCCAGCATTTT.

The CDR3 here is CSVEERDYEQYF. The CDR3 bases are TGCAGCGTTGAAGAGCGCGATTACGAGCAGTACTTC. The chain is built from TRBV29-1 and TRBJ2-7; D is unresolved. Germline CDR1 is SQVTM and CDR2 is ANQGSEA. The CDR3 length is 12 residues. The V gene lost 0 bases and the J gene lost 4 bases, with 7 bases spanning the gap.

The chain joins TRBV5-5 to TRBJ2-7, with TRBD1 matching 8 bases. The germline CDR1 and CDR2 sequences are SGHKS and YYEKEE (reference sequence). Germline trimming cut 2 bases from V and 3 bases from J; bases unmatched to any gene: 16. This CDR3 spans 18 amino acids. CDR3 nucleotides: TGTGCCAGCAGCTTCGGGACAGGTATGTGGGAGAGGAGCTACGAGCAGTACTTC. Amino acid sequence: CASSFGTGMWERSYEQYF. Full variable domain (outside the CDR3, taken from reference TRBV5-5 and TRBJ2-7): DAGVTQSPTHLIKTRGQQVTLRCSPISGHKSVSWYQQVLGQGPQFIFQYYEKEERGRGNFPDRFSARQFPNYSSELNVNALLLGDSALYLCASSFGTGMWERSYEQYFGPGTRLTVT.